The source of this T cell receptor beta chain is a study of CXCR3-negative and CXCR3-positive naive CD8 T cells. The authors made the TRB cDNA libraries by 5' RACE using UMI labels. TCRdb reworked the 5' RACE reads into one entry per CDR3 protein, no DNA. Its table lists 100,000 to 150,000 distinct CDR3 sequences. The CDR3 totals 15 residues. Germline V lookup: CDR1 SGHAT, CDR2 FQNNGV. The TCR sequence derives from a human donor in good health. Some clones in this sample may be carry-over from other donors' samples. The V and J genes are TRBV11-2 and TRBJ2-7; TCRdb reports TRBD2, a call that lacks DNA to check it against. The sample was naive CXCR3- CD8+ T cells from blood. Noted subset: CD45RO-CCR7+CD27+CD95- naive CD8+ T cells lacking CXCR3 (TNR3-). CDR3 residues: CASSYYERGGYEQYF.